The table lists the clone carrying this T cell receptor (beta chain) with a few counts. The antigen remains unidentified. Time point of the sample: persistent/refractory GD, antithyroid drugs over 5 years with positive TRAb. RNA from PBMCs was the source of the TCR library. Relying on iRepertoire HTBI primers and Arm-PCR of CDR3 regions, the team built TCR beta libraries. MiXCR, applied by TCRdb to the multiplex PCR reads, yields one record per CDR3 protein. In the table there are some 330,000 distinct CDR3 sequences, less than 30% of which are singletons. The data stem from a study of regulatory T cells in long-lasting Graves disease. General observations from the study: Preferential use of TRBV28, TRBJ1-2 and TRBJ2-5 was seen in persistent disease.

V was trimmed by 2 bases and J by 3 bases, leaving 17 bases between them. The CDR3 sequence is 16 residues long. The germline V gene has CDR1 MNHEY and CDR2 SVGAGI. Sequencing used peripheral blood mononuclear cells (PBMCs), obtained when the disease was refractory, from a patient treated with antithyroid drugs. The clonotype comes from a woman in her thirties or forties with Graves disease. V is TRBV6-5 and J is TRBJ2-7, with D perhaps matching TRBD1 or TRBD2 (5 bases each). The CDR3 coding sequence is TGTGCCAGCAGTTACGGCCCCCCTAGCACAGGCTACGAGCAGTACTTC. This translates into CASSYGPPSTGYEQYF.